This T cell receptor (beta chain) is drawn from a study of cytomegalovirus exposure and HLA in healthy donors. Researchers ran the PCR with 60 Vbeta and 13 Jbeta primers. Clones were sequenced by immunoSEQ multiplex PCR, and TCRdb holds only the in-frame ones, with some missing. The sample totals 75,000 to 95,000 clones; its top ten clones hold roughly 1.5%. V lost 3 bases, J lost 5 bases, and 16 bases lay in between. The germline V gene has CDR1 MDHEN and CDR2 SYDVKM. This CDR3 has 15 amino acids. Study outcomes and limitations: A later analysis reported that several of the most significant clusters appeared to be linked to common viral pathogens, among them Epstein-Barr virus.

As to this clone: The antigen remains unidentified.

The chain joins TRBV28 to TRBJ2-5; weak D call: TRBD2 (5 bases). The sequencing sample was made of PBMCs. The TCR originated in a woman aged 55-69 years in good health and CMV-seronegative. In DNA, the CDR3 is TGTGCCAGCAGTTTGCGTCGGCTAGCCATGGAGACCCAGTACTTC. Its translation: CASSLRRLAMETQYF.